The 26 T cell receptor beta chains below were found in one sample sequenced in a study of CXCR3-negative and CXCR3-positive naive CD8 T cells. Study observations and caveats: The TRB CDR3s that CXCR3-positive naive cells carried were more hydrophobic than those of CXCR3-negative naive cells.

In preparing the TRB cDNA libraries, 5' RACE with UMI labels was used. TCRdb re-analyzed the 5' RACE reads; it lists each CDR3 protein once, without DNA. In total, the table holds fewer than 90,000 distinct CDR3 sequences. Their cognate antigens are unknown. The specimen was naive CXCR3+ CD8+ T cells from blood. The subset denotes: CD45RO-CCR7+CD27+CD95- naive CD8+ T cells expressing CXCR3 (TNR3+). The source of these receptors is a human donor in good health. Some clones in this sample may be carry-over from other donors' samples.

The chain carries TRBV29-1 and TRBJ2-1; TCRdb gives TRBD2 as the D gene, but with no DNA this cannot be confirmed. Germline CDR1 is SQVTM and CDR2 is ANQGSEA. The CDR3 length is 16 residues. CDR3 protein: CSVEGVGTSSYNEQFF.

The rearrangement links TRBV6-1 to TRBJ2-5; the D call from TCRdb, TRBD1, cannot be confirmed without DNA. CDR3 length: 15 amino acids. The germline V gene has CDR1 MNHNS and CDR2 SASEGT. The CDR3 is CASSEEGTAQETQYF.

The chain links TRBV7-9 to TRBJ1-1. Germline CDR1 SEHNR, CDR2 FQNEAQ (reference sequence). CDR3 length: 12 residues. The CDR3 is CASRRGNTEAFF.

This chain joins TRBV28 and TRBJ1-5; TCRdb picks TRBD1, but there is no DNA to check that call. The CDR3 consists of 14 residues. CDR1 is MDHEN, CDR2 SYDVKM, per germline. Here the CDR3 reads CASSLLGGNQPQHF.

The chain links TRBV9 to TRBJ2-7; TCRdb calls TRBD1, which cannot be checked without DNA. Germline CDR1 reads SGDLS; CDR2 reads YYNGEE. This CDR3 has 15 amino acids. CDR3: CASSVDGTGFYEQYF.

The chain employs TRBV27 and TRBJ2-1; checking the TCRdb D call of TRBD2 is not possible without DNA. Germline CDR1 MNHEY, CDR2 SMNVEV (reference sequence). The CDR3 extends over 16 amino acids. This CDR3 reads CASSPTLAGVDNEKFF.

The rearrangement uses TRBV12-3 or TRBV12-4 and TRBJ2-2. This CDR3 has 13 amino acids. The chain's CDR3 is CAGTLDEAGELFF.

The chain carries TRBV29-1 and TRBJ2-2. CDR1 is SQVTM, CDR2 ANQGSEA, per germline. The CDR3 contains 11 residues. CDR3 loop: CSVVHTGELFF.

This chain connects TRBV5-1 to TRBJ1-5. Germline loops: CDR1 SGHRS, CDR2 YFSETQ. The CDR3 contains 14 residues. CDR3 protein: CASSSGMSNQPQHF.

The rearrangement links TRBV25-1 to TRBJ2-7. Germline-derived CDR1 and CDR2 are MGHDK and SYGVNS. The CDR3 contains 11 residues. This chain's CDR3 is CASRAVYEQYF.

The genes are TRBV6-5 and TRBJ2-5; TCRdb reports TRBD1, a call that lacks DNA to check it against. CDR3 length: 15 residues. Per the germline V gene, CDR1 is MNHEY and CDR2 is SVGAGI. CDR3 region: CASSYLRGSGETQYF.

The V and J genes are TRBV29-1 and TRBJ1-4; TCRdb proposes TRBD1, but this gene call is untestable without DNA. The CDR3 length is 14 residues. In germline, CDR1 is SQVTM, CDR2 ANQGSEA. CDR3: CSVEVPGKGEKLFF.

This chain connects TRBV25-1 to TRBJ1-5; TCRdb's D call, TRBD1, is unchecked because there is no DNA. The CDR3 contains 14 residues. The germline CDR1 and CDR2 sequences are MGHDK and SYGVNS. The chain's CDR3 is CASSGWTGDQPQHF. The complete variable domain, with remaining parts taken from reference TRBV25-1 and TRBJ1-5, reads EADIYQTPRYLVIGTGKKITLECSQTMGHDKMYWYQQDPGMELHLIHYSYGVNSTEKGDLSSESTVSRIRTEHFPLTLESARPSHTSQYLCASSGWTGDQPQHFGDGTRLSIL.

CDR3 sequence: CASSPGTSGFYNEQFF. This chain connects TRBV5-1 to TRBJ2-1; lacking DNA, the TRBD2 call made by TCRdb goes unchecked. The CDR3 runs 16 residues. Germline V lookup: CDR1 SGHRS, CDR2 YFSETQ.

The CDR3 region is CASSIPSGRNTGELFF. This chain connects TRBV28 to TRBJ2-2; as DNA is missing, the TRBD2 call by TCRdb cannot be tested. The CDR3 sequence is 16 residues long. Germline-derived CDR1 and CDR2 are MDHEN and SYDVKM.

The chain uses TRBV28 and TRBJ1-6; TCRdb picks TRBD1, but there is no DNA to check that call. CDR3 length: 15 residues. Germline CDR1 and CDR2: MDHEN and SYDVKM. The chain's CDR3 is CASRKGTEYNSPLHF.

This chain uses TRBV28 with TRBJ2-4. The germline V gene has CDR1 MDHEN and CDR2 SYDVKM. The CDR3 has 16 amino acids. CDR3 protein: CASSLSRGGVRDIQYF.

The CDR3 here is CASSKGTGGIAKNIQYF. This sequence joins TRBV23-1 and TRBJ2-4; TCRdb designates TRBD1, a call that cannot be tested without DNA. TRBV23-1 is designated an ORF whose function remains uncertain. The CDR3 extends over 17 amino acids.

The J gene is TRBJ2-1, the V gene TRBV28; checking the TCRdb D call of TRBD1 is not possible without DNA. CDR1 is MDHEN and CDR2 is SYDVKM in the germline V gene. This CDR3 is 12 amino acids long. CDR3 loop: CASSSSGTGALF.

The chain recombines TRBV2 with TRBJ2-3; TCRdb names TRBD2, which stays unverified in the absence of DNA. In germline, CDR1 is SNHLY, CDR2 FYNNEI. This CDR3 spans 18 amino acids. CDR3 residues: CASSEGRERGLGTDTQYF. The full variable domain, completed using reference TRBV2 and TRBJ2-3, is EPEVTQTPSHQVTQMGQEVILRCVPISNHLYFYWYRQILGQKVEFLVSFYNNEISEKSEIFDDQFSVERPDGSNFTLKIRSTKLEDSAMYFCASSEGRERGLGTDTQYFGPGTRLTVL.

The V gene is TRBV6-5, the J gene TRBJ1-1; the TCRdb call, TRBD1, lacks DNA for checking. CDR1 and CDR2 (germline): MNHEY, SVGAGI. This CDR3 is built from 13 residues. The CDR3: CASSPTGDTEAFF.

The chain recombines TRBV28 with TRBJ2-7. Looked up from germline, CDR1 is MDHEN and CDR2 is SYDVKM. The CDR3 totals 12 residues. CDR3 sequence: CASSLSTIKQYF.

CDR3 sequence: CASSLGANNQPQHF. V and J are TRBV7-9 and TRBJ1-5; TCRdb proposes TRBD1, but this gene call is untestable without DNA. The germline CDR1 and CDR2 sequences are SEHNR and FQNEAQ (reference sequence). CDR3 length equals 14 residues.

This sequence joins TRBV5-1 and TRBJ2-7; absent DNA, TCRdb's TRBD1 call cannot be checked. Germline V gene data show CDR1 as SGHRS and CDR2 as YFSETQ. The CDR3 extends over 15 amino acids. CDR3 sequence: CASSQGNPIPYEQYF.

The V gene is TRBV7-2, the J gene TRBJ2-7; as DNA is missing, the TRBD1 call by TCRdb cannot be tested. Germline CDR1 and CDR2: SGHTA and FQGNSA. This CDR3 spans 14 amino acids. CDR3 sequence reads: CASSPDRGPYEQYF.

The chain combines TRBV29-1 with TRBJ2-6; TCRdb calls TRBD1, which cannot be checked without DNA. Germline CDR1 reads SQVTM; CDR2 reads ANQGSEA. CDR3 length: 14 amino acids. The CDR3: CSVELAGGANVLTF.